This T cell receptor beta chain was found in a study of response to subunit inactivated influenza vaccine. This CDR3 has 15 amino acids. Germline lookup yields CDR1 SGHKS and CDR2 YYEKEE (reference sequence). Study-level results: Authors suggested each seasonal flu vaccination may recruit only limited numbers of new T cells.

One entry per CDR3 protein results from TCRdb running MiXCR on the RT-PCR reads. The sample shows about 520,000 distinct CDR3 sequences, around 25% of them seen only once. This clonotype occurred a few times. As yet, its antigen is unknown. The junction departs from the called germline gene at one end, perhaps through a read error. The sequence was obtained from a man aged 45-60 years who received an inactivated influenza vaccine. Sequences were derived from CD4+ T cells sorted from PBMCs, sampled more than 4 days after vaccination. This chain links TRBV5-5 with TRBJ2-5, with 8 bases aligning to TRBD1. CDR3 amino acids: CASRLGDRNQETQYF. For the CDR3, the DNA is TGTGCCAGCAGATTGGGGGACAGGAATCAAGAGACCCAGTACTTC.